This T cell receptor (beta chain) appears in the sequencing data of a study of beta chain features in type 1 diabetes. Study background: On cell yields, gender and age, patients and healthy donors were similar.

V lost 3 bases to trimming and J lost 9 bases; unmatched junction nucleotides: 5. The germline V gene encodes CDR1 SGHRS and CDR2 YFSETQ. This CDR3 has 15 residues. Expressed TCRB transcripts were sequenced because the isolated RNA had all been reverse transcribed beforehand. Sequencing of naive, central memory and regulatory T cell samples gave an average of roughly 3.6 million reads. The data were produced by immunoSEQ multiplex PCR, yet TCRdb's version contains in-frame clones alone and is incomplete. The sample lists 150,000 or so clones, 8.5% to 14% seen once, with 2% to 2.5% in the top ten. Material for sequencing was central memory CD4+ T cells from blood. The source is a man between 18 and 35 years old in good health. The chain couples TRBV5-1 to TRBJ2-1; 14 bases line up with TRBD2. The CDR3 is CASSSGLAGAGEQFF. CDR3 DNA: TGCGCCAGCAGCTCGGGACTAGCGGGAGCGGGTGAGCAGTTCTTC.